These T cell receptor beta chains were read from a single sample in a study of blood T cell repertoires in COVID-19. The method was immunoSEQ multiplex PCR; TCRdb's version includes in-frame clones alone and lacks a portion of them. The sample records around 260,000 clones, around 86% being singletons. The sample consisted of peripheral blood. The receptors stem from a woman in her 30s with active or convalescent COVID-19. The CDR3 runs from the conserved cysteine through the conserved F or W. Each record gives: D gene, V gene, clone size, J gene, CDR3 protein, CDR3 DNA. D genes are given only for firm matches. Clone size is stated in some rows and not others, as once, few, many or a class when expanded.

>.|TRBV12-3/TRBV12-4|.|TRBJ1-6
CASTSGQSSPLHF
TGTGCCAGCACCTCCGGACAGTCTTCACCCCTCCACTTT
>TRBD2|TRBV7-6|.|TRBJ2-5
CASSLQLAGGFQGETQYF
TGTGCCAGCAGCCTTCAACTAGCGGGGGGCTTCCAGGGGGAGACCCAGTACTTC
>TRBD1|TRBV27|.|TRBJ1-5
CASRDKQGSRQPQHF
TGTGCCAGCAGGGACAAACAGGGGAGTCGTCAGCCCCAGCATTTT
>TRBD2|TRBV28|.|TRBJ2-7
CASSPWTSGEYEQYF
TGTGCCAGCAGTCCGTGGACTAGCGGGGAATACGAGCAGTACTTC
>TRBD2|TRBV24-1|.|TRBJ2-3
CATSVQGRAGGHSDTQYF
TGTGCCACCAGTGTCCAGGGTAGAGCGGGGGGGCATTCAGATACGCAGTATTTT
>TRBD1|TRBV4-1|.|TRBJ2-7
CASSQGQGSYEQYF
TGCGCCAGCAGCCAGGGACAGGGCTCCTACGAGCAGTACTTC
>TRBD1|TRBV18|.|TRBJ1-5
CASSGQGGNQPQHF
TGTGCCAGCTCAGGACAGGGGGGGAATCAGCCCCAGCATTTT
>TRBD1|TRBV28|.|TRBJ1-5
CASSLDRTQPQHF
TGTGCCAGCAGTTTGGACAGGACGCAGCCCCAGCATTTT
>TRBD1|TRBV2|.|TRBJ2-7
CASSEALLIPGTGYEQYF
TGTGCCAGCAGTGAAGCTTTGTTGATCCCCGGGACAGGCTACGAGCAGTACTTC
>TRBD1|TRBV4-3|.|TRBJ1-1
CASSQDNRGTEAFF
TGCGCCAGCAGCCAAGATAACAGGGGCACTGAAGCTTTCTTT
>.|TRBV2|.|TRBJ2-1
CASTLIDNEQFF
TGTGCCAGCACCTTAATCGACAATGAGCAGTTCTTC
>.|TRBV19|.|TRBJ2-1
CASSRALSDEQFF
TGTGCCAGTAGTCGAGCCCTATCCGATGAGCAGTTCTTC
>.|TRBV28|few|TRBJ1-5
CASRGGPGPELPQHF
TGTGCCAGCAGGGGGGGTCCGGGCCCTGAATTGCCCCAGCATTTT
>TRBD1|TRBV5-1|.|TRBJ1-1
CASSARDRTDGTEAFF
TGCGCCAGCAGCGCCCGGGACAGGACTGATGGCACTGAAGCTTTCTTT
>.|TRBV19|.|TRBJ1-2
CASSIDPANYGYTF
TGTGCCAGTAGTATCGACCCAGCGAACTATGGCTACACCTTC
>.|TRBV6-1|.|TRBJ2-7
CASSEEWRDYEQYF
TGTGCCAGCAGTGAAGAATGGCGGGACTACGAGCAGTACTTC
>TRBD1|TRBV4-2|.|TRBJ2-1
CASSERQGTYNEQFF
TGTGCCAGCAGCGAGCGACAGGGGACCTACAATGAGCAGTTCTTC
>.|TRBV30|.|TRBJ1-6
CAWSQRAFNSPLHF
TGTGCCTGGAGCCAAAGAGCCTTTAATTCACCCCTCCACTTT
>TRBD1|TRBV18|.|TRBJ1-1
CASSPSQGAGTEAFF
TGTGCCAGCTCACCGTCACAGGGGGCAGGCACTGAAGCTTTCTTT
>.|TRBV10-2|.|TRBJ1-2
CASSESKQSWNYGYTF
TGCGCCAGCAGTGAGTCGAAACAGTCGTGGAACTATGGCTACACCTTC
>TRBD1|TRBV2|.|TRBJ2-1
CASSIQGAAYNEQFF
TGTGCCAGCAGTATACAGGGGGCGGCCTACAATGAGCAGTTCTTC
>.|TRBV12-3/TRBV12-4|.|TRBJ2-7
CASSFLRSYEQYF
TGTGCCAGCAGTTTTCTAAGATCCTACGAGCAGTACTTC
>TRBD1|TRBV24-1|once|TRBJ1-5
CATSDPRTGWNQPQHF
TGTGCCACCAGTGATCCCCGGACAGGGTGGAATCAGCCCCAGCATTTT
>.|TRBV7-3|once|TRBJ2-5
CASSLTREETQYF
TGTGCCAGCAGCCTTACTAGGGAAGAGACCCAGTACTTC
>.|TRBV5-1|.|TRBJ2-1
CASSSGLSYNEQFF
TGCGCCAGCAGCTCGGGACTTTCGTACAATGAGCAGTTCTTC
>.|TRBV28|.|TRBJ2-7
CASSSTGYQFYEQYF
TGTGCCAGCAGCTCTACAGGGTACCAATTCTACGAGCAGTACTTC
>TRBD1|TRBV28|.|TRBJ1-2
CASRTTGIGGYTF
TGTGCCAGCAGGACGACAGGGATCGGTGGCTACACCTTC
>.|TRBV5-5|.|TRBJ1-1
CASSWGQNTEAFF
TGTGCCAGCAGCTGGGGACAGAACACTGAAGCTTTCTTT
>.|TRBV19|.|TRBJ2-1
CASSMVDWYYNEQFF
TGTGCCAGTAGTATGGTGGACTGGTACTACAATGAGCAGTTCTTC
>.|TRBV7-3|once|TRBJ2-1
CASSPTNYNEQFF
TGTGCCAGCAGCCCTACCAACTACAATGAGCAGTTCTTC
>TRBD1|TRBV29-1|.|TRBJ2-7
CSVGPGGLSYEQYF
TGCAGCGTTGGGCCAGGGGGCCTCTCCTACGAGCAGTACTTC
>.|TRBV7-9|.|TRBJ1-6
CASSFQGRFSPLHF
TGTGCCAGCAGCTTCCAGGGTCGTTTTTCACCCCTCCACTTT
>.|TRBV27|.|TRBJ1-2
CASSLGTLYGYTF
TGTGCCAGCAGTTTAGGGACACTCTATGGCTACACCTTC
>.|TRBV7-2|few|TRBJ1-1
CASSLYYTEAFF
TGTGCCAGCAGCTTATACTACACTGAAGCTTTCTTT
>.|TRBV9|.|TRBJ2-7
CASSVGTGSPVPHEQYF
TGTGCCAGCAGCGTAGGTACCGGGTCACCCGTCCCCCACGAGCAGTACTTC
>.|TRBV27|.|TRBJ2-5
CASSPRWQETQYF
TGTGCCAGCAGTCCTAGGTGGCAAGAGACCCAGTACTTC
>TRBD1|TRBV3-1/TRBV3-2|once|TRBJ2-1
CASSIQGLHNEQFF
TGTGCCAGCAGTATACAGGGGCTACACAATGAGCAGTTCTTC
>.|TRBV30|.|TRBJ2-7
CAWGGYEQYF
TGTGCCTGGGGCGGCTACGAGCAGTACTTC
>.|TRBV23-1|.|TRBJ2-3
CASSQSAQGEPDTQYF
TGCGCCAGCAGTCAATCGGCGCAGGGCGAGCCAGATACGCAGTATTTT
>.|TRBV21-1|.|TRBJ1-1
CASSNGAGLGGTEAFF
TGTGCCAGCAGCAATGGGGCTGGGTTGGGGGGCACTGAAGCTTTCTTT
>.|TRBV7-2|.|TRBJ2-5
CASSPRVSAGPVLETQYF
TGTGCCAGCAGCCCAAGGGTATCCGCGGGGCCCGTTCTGGAGACCCAGTACTTC
>.|TRBV9|.|TRBJ2-2
CASSTSDSGELFF
TGTGCCAGCAGCACCTCGGACAGCGGGGAGCTGTTTTTT
>.|TRBV10-3|.|TRBJ1-1
CAIRSVGSQNTEAFF
TGTGCCATCAGGAGTGTTGGGAGCCAGAACACTGAAGCTTTCTTT
>.|TRBV27|.|TRBJ1-6
CASKGVGSPLHF
TGTGCCAGCAAAGGGGTAGGATCGCCCCTCCACTTT
>.|TRBV5-3|.|TRBJ1-2
CARSLLLEGCICYGYTF
TGTGCCAGAAGCTTGCTGCTGGAGGGGTGTATTTGTTATGGCTACACCTTC
>.|TRBV7-2|.|TRBJ2-7
CASSSRTGLSYEQYF
TGTGCCAGCAGCTCACGAACAGGGCTCTCCTACGAGCAGTACTTC
>TRBD1|TRBV5-1|.|TRBJ1-1
CASSFRQGMNTEAFF
TGCGCCAGCAGCTTCAGACAGGGGATGAACACTGAAGCTTTCTTT
>TRBD1|TRBV11-2|.|TRBJ2-1
CASILDRGIYNEQFF
TGTGCCAGCATCCTAGACAGGGGAATATACAATGAGCAGTTCTTC
>.|TRBV3-1/TRBV3-2|.|TRBJ2-3
CASSQSTRGTQYF
TGTGCCAGCAGCCAATCAACTCGGGGTACGCAGTATTTT
>.|TRBV19|.|TRBJ2-5
CASSRRGPGETQYF
TGTGCCAGTAGTAGGAGAGGCCCCGGAGAGACCCAGTACTTC
>.|TRBV10-1|.|TRBJ1-3
CASRPQDIATIYF
TGCGCCAGCAGACCACAGGATATTGCCACCATATATTTT
>.|TRBV6-6|once|TRBJ1-2
CASSFLQGNYGYTF
TGTGCCAGCAGCTTTTTACAGGGAAACTATGGCTACACCTTC
>TRBD1|TRBV30|.|TRBJ2-1
CAWRGDSQQFF
TGTGCCTGGAGGGGGGACAGCCAGCAGTTCTTC
>.|TRBV27|.|TRBJ1-5
CASSQTDSGPQHF
TGTGCCAGCAGTCAGACTGATTCTGGGCCCCAGCATTTT
>TRBD1|TRBV14|.|TRBJ2-1
CASSFGVRDRGNNEQFF
TGTGCCAGCAGCTTTGGAGTCCGGGACAGGGGAAACAATGAGCAGTTCTTC
>TRBD1|TRBV4-1|.|TRBJ2-5
CASSRGTATQETQYF
TGCGCCAGCAGCCGAGGGACAGCCACTCAAGAGACCCAGTACTTC
>.|TRBV4-1|.|TRBJ1-5
CASTYESGNQPQHF
TGCGCCAGCACCTACGAGTCGGGGAATCAGCCCCAGCATTTT
>.|TRBV6-5|.|TRBJ1-1
CASRGEGTVSEAFF
TGTGCCAGCAGAGGTGAGGGCACAGTTTCTGAAGCTTTCTTT
>TRBD1|TRBV6-6|.|TRBJ1-1
CASSYGNQDRDAEAFF
TGTGCCAGCAGTTACGGAAATCAGGACAGGGACGCTGAAGCTTTCTTT